The present entry profiles one T cell receptor beta chain with its context. Its target is unknown. These data are taken from a study of vaccination and CD4 T cells after COVID-19. The Oncomine TCR Beta short-read assay was applied to DNA of cultured CD4+ T cells. TCRdb analysed the PCR reads with MiXCR anew, one entry per CDR3 protein. The sample lists 5,000 to 8,000 distinct CDR3 sequences, nearly 50% occurring once. As for treatment: roughly 10-day PBMC culture with coronavirus spike peptide pools or control peptides (ViraFEST assay). Pre-COVID-19 pandemic sampling (2011-2018) yielded the unexposed donor's CD4+ T cells. J was trimmed by 4 bases and V by 8 bases; bases with no gene match: 9. This CDR3 is 15 amino acids long. The germline CDR1 and CDR2 sequences are MNHEY and SMNVEV (reference sequence).

The sequencing input was CD4+ T cells from blood, cultured in vitro. The chain couples TRBV27 to TRBJ2-3; 10 bases map to TRBD2. The clonotype originates from a human donor in good health. The CDR3 DNA reads as TGTGCCAGCTACCGAGCGGGGGGGCCCTCAGATACGCAGTATTTT. This sequence encodes CASYRAGGPSDTQYF.